Listed below are T cell receptor beta chains from one sample, sequenced in a study of blood T cell repertoires in COVID-19. TCRdb keeps only in-frame clones here, not all; method: immunoSEQ multiplex PCR. The table records about 240,000 clones, 81% of them present only once. The sample was peripheral blood. The receptor source for this set is a woman older than 75 with COVID-19, enrolled during active disease. The CDR3 runs from the conserved cysteine through the conserved F or W. A D gene is named only where the DNA matches it firmly. A row's size may be missing; if present it is once, few, many or a size class.

TRBJ2-2,TRBD1,once,TRBV29-1,CSVSRQGTGELFF,TGCAGCGTTTCCCGACAGGGGACCGGGGAGCTGTTTTTT
TRBJ2-2,TRBD2,-,TRBV11-3,CASSFGLAGGELFF,TGTGCCAGCAGCTTCGGACTAGCTGGCGGGGAGCTGTTTTTT
TRBJ2-3,TRBD2,once,TRBV7-8,CASSFAPSGGPDTQYF,TGTGCCAGCAGCTTCGCTCCTAGCGGGGGGCCAGATACGCAGTATTTT
TRBJ1-1,TRBD1,few,TRBV5-6,CASNLLDRGGTRTEAFF,TGTGCCAGCAACCTCCTCGACAGGGGAGGGACTCGGACTGAAGCTTTCTTT
TRBJ1-1,-,-,TRBV18,CASSQVQETEAFF,TGTGCCAGCTCACAAGTTCAGGAAACTGAAGCTTTCTTT
TRBJ2-2,-,few,TRBV4-3,CASSQDPQDGFDTGELFF,TGCGCCAGCAGCCAAGATCCGCAGGATGGTTTCGACACCGGGGAGCTGTTTTTT
TRBJ2-2,-,few,TRBV7-2,CASSYGGAGGTGELFF,TGTGCCAGCAGCTATGGGGGGGCAGGAGGCACCGGGGAGCTGTTTTTT
TRBJ1-4,TRBD1,few,TRBV5-1,CASSLARDRREKLFF,TGCGCCAGCAGCTTGGCCCGGGACAGGAGGGAAAAACTGTTTTTT
TRBJ2-3,TRBD2,-,TRBV7-2,CASSPRLAGTSNTQYF,TGTGCCAGCAGCCCAAGACTAGCGGGCACTAGTAATACGCAGTATTTT
TRBJ1-6,-,-,TRBV5-1,CASSANSPNNSPLHF,TGCGCCAGCAGCGCTAACAGCCCCAATAATTCACCCCTCCACTTT
TRBJ2-6,-,-,TRBV30,CAWIPQSLRANVLTF,TGTGCCTGGATTCCACAGTCCCTGCGGGCCAACGTCCTGACTTTC
TRBJ2-7,TRBD1,-,TRBV4-1,CASSQYDRGPYEQYF,TGCGCCAGCAGCCAGTACGACAGGGGGCCCTACGAGCAGTACTTC
TRBJ2-3,TRBD2,-,TRBV7-3,CASSEMGLGTDTQYF,TGTGCCAGCAGCGAAATGGGACTAGGCACAGATACGCAGTATTTT
TRBJ1-2,TRBD1,-,TRBV5-1,CASSLEGAPYGYTF,TGCGCCAGCAGCTTGGAGGGGGCTCCCTATGGCTACACCTTC
TRBJ2-5,TRBD2,-,TRBV19,CASRREFAQETQYF,TGTGCCAGTAGGCGGGAGTTCGCCCAAGAGACCCAGTACTTC
TRBJ2-3,-,-,TRBV7-8,CASSSHYTGTDTQYF,TGTGCCAGCAGCTCCCACTACACCGGCACAGATACGCAGTATTTT
TRBJ1-3,-,-,TRBV5-1,CASSLGGLSGNTIYF,TGCGCCAGCAGCTTGGGGGGACTCTCTGGAAACACCATATATTTT
TRBJ1-5,TRBD1,-,TRBV7-2,CASSRLDRKGGGPQHF,TGTGCCAGCAGCCGCCTGGACAGGAAGGGGGGCGGGCCCCAGCATTTT
TRBJ2-1,-,-,TRBV27,CASSFGPGSYNEQFF,TGTGCCAGCAGTTTTGGGCCTGGGTCCTACAATGAGCAGTTCTTC
TRBJ2-7,TRBD2,few,TRBV5-1,CASSFSGGRQEQYF,TGCGCCAGCAGCTTTAGCGGGGGACGTCAAGAGCAGTACTTC
TRBJ1-1,-,-,TRBV7-8,CASSLTGGRTEAFF,TGTGCCAGCAGCTTAACTGGGGGCCGCACTGAAGCTTTCTTT
TRBJ1-1,-,-,TRBV18,CASSRIHGENTEAFF,TGTGCCAGCTCACGGATTCACGGGGAGAACACTGAAGCTTTCTTT
TRBJ1-2,-,-,TRBV29-1,CSVDSNGYTF,TGCAGCGTGGACAGTAATGGCTACACCTTC
TRBJ1-2,-,-,TRBV28,CASRSFGSYGYTF,TGTGCCAGCAGATCTTTTGGTAGCTATGGCTACACCTTC
TRBJ2-1,TRBD2,-,TRBV24-1,CATSDPRLAGPDNEQFF,TGTGCCACCAGTGACCCGAGACTAGCGGGACCCGACAATGAGCAGTTCTTC
TRBJ2-3,TRBD1,-,TRBV7-3,CASSQGQVTDTQYF,TGTGCCAGCAGCCAGGGACAGGTAACAGATACGCAGTATTTT
TRBJ2-1,TRBD2,-,TRBV11-2,CASSPWTSGRNEQFF,TGTGCCAGCAGCCCGTGGACTAGCGGGAGGAATGAGCAGTTCTTC
TRBJ1-6,-,-,TRBV9,CASREQGGNSPLHF,TGTGCCAGCAGGGAACAGGGTGGTAATTCACCCCTCCACTTT
TRBJ2-7,-,-,TRBV5-1,CASSLTAGSYEQYF,TGCGCCAGCAGCTTGACGGCAGGCTCCTACGAGCAGTACTTC
TRBJ2-1,TRBD2,once,TRBV11-3,CASSLVLGLPIDEQFF,TGTGCCAGCAGCTTAGTATTGGGACTACCCATCGATGAGCAGTTCTTC
TRBJ2-2,-,-,TRBV11-2,CASSPRGPNTGELFF,TGTGCCAGCAGCCCGCGGGGGCCGAACACCGGGGAGCTGTTTTTT
TRBJ2-3,-,once,TRBV5-8,CASSLGQTTDTQYF,TGTGCCAGCAGCCTCGGACAGACCACAGATACGCAGTATTTT
TRBJ2-5,TRBD2,-,TRBV6-2/TRBV6-3,CASSSVMRAGGSETQYF,TGTGCCAGCAGTTCCGTCATGCGCGCGGGAGGTTCAGAGACCCAGTACTTC
TRBJ2-5,-,once,TRBV7-2,CASRWRGTGETQYF,TGTGCCAGCAGATGGAGGGGTACGGGAGAGACCCAGTACTTC
TRBJ2-5,TRBD1,-,TRBV24-1,CATSDLRGPETQYF,TGTGCCACCAGTGATTTGAGGGGGCCGGAGACCCAGTACTTC
TRBJ1-4,-,-,TRBV2,CASSGEGMKKLFF,TGTGCCAGCAGCGGGGAGGGGATGAAAAAACTGTTTTTT